This T cell receptor beta chain was documented in a study of regulatory T cells in long-lasting Graves disease. At the level of the study: The study enrolled newly diagnosed Graves' patients on antithyroid drugs under 3 months.

According to the study, TCR beta libraries were built with iRepertoire HTBI primers and CDR3-region Arm-PCR. A single record per CDR3 protein comes from TCRdb applying MiXCR to the multiplex PCR reads. The sample has fewer than 650,000 distinct CDR3 sequences; 15% to 20% are singletons. The V and J ends lost 7 bases and 8 bases respectively, with 18 bases between them. Germline V lookup: CDR1 SGHTA, CDR2 FQGNSA. The CDR3 contains 14 residues. Time point in this sample: newly diagnosed GD, antithyroid drugs for less than 3 months. PBMCs were the source of the RNA used for TCR sequencing. The sample was also linked to a second study, of T cells in Graves' hyperthyroidism and ophthalmopathy.

The sample in question was peripheral blood mononuclear cells (PBMCs), obtained at new diagnosis, from a patient treated with antithyroid drugs. The TCR sequence derives from a man aged 18 to 30 with Graves disease. The rearrangement links TRBV7-2 to TRBJ2-4, with a possible D match to TRBD2 (5 bases). Here the CDR3 reads CASTPGNPGDIQYF. The CDR3 DNA reads as TGTGCCAGCACCCCCGGGAATCCCGGAGACATTCAGTACTTC.